These 32 T cell receptor beta chains came from one sample sequenced in a study of blood T cell repertoires in COVID-19 (dated by TCRdb to about 2020). Receptor amplification or capture employed the immunoSEQ multiplex PCR assay. This is the immuneACCESS table as TCRdb keeps it, with only in-frame sequences that have V and J called. A part of the clones is gone; compared with another copy, unresolved V genes explain less than half, and the rest is unexplained. For this sample the table gives under 350,000 clones, of which over 75% were detected only once. About an eighth of the sample is in the top ten clones. The sequencing input was peripheral blood. These receptors all come from a human donor in a cohort sampled during active COVID-19.

The rearrangement joins TRBV2 to TRBJ1-1, with a weak D call TRBD1 (6 bases). Trimming shortened V by 0 bases and J by 11 bases, and 16 bases separated the two germline ends. From germline, CDR1 is SNHLY and CDR2 FYNNEI. This CDR3 contains 14 residues. CDR3 amino acids: CASSEALQGIGAFF. In DNA, the CDR3 is TGTGCCAGCAGTGAAGCACTACAGGGAATCGGGGCTTTCTTT.

J is TRBJ2-5 and V is TRBV5-1, with 7 bases lining up with TRBD1. This CDR3 has 14 amino acids. CDR1 and CDR2 (germline): SGHRS, YFSETQ. V lost 5 bases to trimming and J lost 5 bases; unmatched junction nucleotides: 9. CDR3 in amino acids: CASRAGTAKETQYF. The CDR3 region has the DNA TGCGCCAGCAGGGCCGGGACAGCTAAGGAGACCCAGTACTTC.

This clone is a singleton in its sample. The V and J genes are TRBV10-3 and TRBJ2-6; 8 positions agree with TRBD2. Germline V CDR1 and CDR2: ENHRY, SYGVKD. Trimming cost V 2 bases and J 7 bases; bases outside gene matches: 4. This CDR3 region has 15 residues. The CDR3 spells CAISEGAGGANVLTF. CDR3 DNA sequence: TGTGCCATCAGTGAGGGGGCGGGGGGCGCCAACGTCCTGACTTTC.

The V and J genes are TRBV30 and TRBJ2-7; 7 positions agree with TRBD1. Germline V gene lookup returns CDR1 GTSNPN and CDR2 SVGIG (reference sequence). The CDR3 has 12 amino acids. The trim removed 4 bases at V and 4 bases at J, leaving 4 bases unmatched. The CDR3 here is CAWNRGPYEQYF. CDR3 in DNA: TGTGCCTGGAACAGGGGACCTTACGAGCAGTACTTC.

The chain combines TRBV19 with TRBJ1-1; D not resolved. The germline V gene has CDR1 LNHDA and CDR2 SQIVND (reference sequence). This CDR3 is 13 amino acids long. V was pared by 7 bases and J by 0 bases, with 9 bases between. The CDR3 sequence is CASTYQLNTEAFF. The CDR3, as DNA: TGTGCCAGTACCTACCAACTGAACACTGAAGCTTTCTTT.

The chain links TRBV7-8 to TRBJ1-5; D possibly corresponds to TRBD1 (6 bases). This CDR3 comprises 15 residues. Per germline, CDR1 SGHVS and CDR2 FQNEAQ. The ends were cut back, 5 bases at V and 7 bases at J, with 18 bases in the middle. The CDR3, as DNA: TGTGCCAGCAGCCGAGTACCAGGGGATGCCCAGCCCCAGCATTTT. Protein sequence: CASSRVPGDAQPQHF.

The chain has TRBV5-1 and TRBJ2-1; 11 nucleotides agree with TRBD1. The CDR3 contains 16 residues. Germline V gives CDR1 SGHRS, CDR2 YFSETQ. J gave up 6 bases and V 4 bases, and 9 bases lay outside the gene matches. The CDR3 is CASSLGLGTGGNEQFF. The DNA for the CDR3 is TGCGCCAGCAGCCTGGGACTAGGGACAGGGGGCAATGAGCAGTTCTTC. Variable domain in full (rest from reference TRBV5-1 and TRBJ2-1): KAGVTQTPRYLIKTRGQQVTLSCSPISGHRSVSWYQQTPGQGLQFLFEYFSETQRNKGNFPGRFSGRQFSNSRSEMNVSTLELGDSALYLCASSLGLGTGGNEQFFGPGTRLTVL.

The chain carries TRBV3-1 (or the pseudogene TRBV3-2) and TRBJ1-5; no clear D gene. V was trimmed by 2 bases and J by 0 bases, leaving 5 bases between them. From germline, CDR1 is LGHDT and CDR2 YNNKEL (reference sequence). This CDR3 is built from 14 residues. The chain's CDR3 is CASSQQYSNQPQHF. The CDR3 DNA reads as TGTGCCAGCAGCCAACAGTATAGCAATCAGCCCCAGCATTTT.

This clone was counted a single time. The chain couples TRBV13 to TRBJ2-1; 10 bases align to TRBD2. Germline V lookup: CDR1 PRHDT, CDR2 FYEKMQ (reference sequence). There are 13 residues in the CDR3. Trimming removed 6 bases from V and 4 bases from J; junction bases left unmatched: 0. The CDR3 protein is CASRTSGYNEQFF. Written as DNA, the CDR3 is TGTGCCAGCAGGACTAGCGGGTACAATGAGCAGTTCTTC.

V and J are TRBV3-1 (or the pseudogene TRBV3-2) and TRBJ2-3; tentatively, D is TRBD2 (5 bases). Germline V gives CDR1 LGHDT, CDR2 YNNKEL (reference sequence). The V gene lost 3 bases and the J gene lost 3 bases, with 13 bases spanning the gap. This CDR3 contains 15 residues. This chain's CDR3 is CASSHQRLITDTQYF. As DNA, the CDR3 is TGTGCCAGCAGCCATCAGCGGTTGATAACAGATACGCAGTATTTT.

The chain carries TRBV18 and TRBJ1-5; 8 bases are shared with TRBD1. Germline V gene lookup returns CDR1 KGHSH and CDR2 LQKENI. Losses at the gene ends were 4 bases for V and 7 bases for J; bases not matched to a gene: 6. This CDR3 is 14 amino acids long. This CDR3 is CASSRGTGSQPQHF. The CDR3 DNA reads TGTGCCAGCTCACGGGGGACAGGCTCACAGCCCCAGCATTTT.

The CDR3 spells CASSPSSLGRTEAFF. The DNA for the CDR3 is TGTGCCAGCTCACCAAGTTCCCTGGGGCGCACTGAAGCTTTCTTT. The chain couples TRBV18 to TRBJ1-1; possibly TRBD1 for D (5 bases). Germline-derived CDR1 and CDR2 are KGHSH and LQKENI. This CDR3 has 15 residues. The V end lost 2 bases, the J end lost 4 bases, and 14 bases lay between the germline ends.

The V and J genes are TRBV15 and TRBJ2-7, with unresolved D. V shed 0 bases and J shed 8 bases, with 8 bases lying between them. Germline V gives CDR1 LNHNV, CDR2 YYDKDF (reference sequence). There are 12 residues in the CDR3. The CDR3 loop is CATSRDTLQQYF. CDR3 nucleotides: TGTGCCACCAGCAGAGATACCCTACAGCAGTACTTC.

This chain uses TRBV19 with TRBJ2-3; weak D call: TRBD2 (5 bases). V was shortened by 9 bases and J by 0 bases, with 16 bases between the two germline ends. This CDR3 spans 15 amino acids. Germline loops: CDR1 LNHDA, CDR2 SQIVND (reference sequence). CDR3 amino acids: CASSGRDPSTDTQYF. Here the CDR3 DNA reads TGTGCCAGCAGCGGACGAGACCCTAGCACAGATACGCAGTATTTT.

The J gene is TRBJ1-1, the V gene TRBV7-2, with D unresolved. CDR3 length: 13 amino acids. V was cut by 3 bases and J by 4 bases, with 9 bases left in between. Germline V gives CDR1 SGHTA, CDR2 FQGNSA. The CDR3 bases are TGTGCCAGCAGCTTTGCCCCGGGCACTGAAGCTTTCTTT. Residues: CASSFAPGTEAFF. Variable domain in full (rest from reference TRBV7-2 and TRBJ1-1): GAGVSQSPSNKVTEKGKDVELRCDPISGHTALYWYRQSLGQGLEFLIYFQGNSAPDKSGLPSDRFSAERTGGSVSTLTIQRTQQEDSAVYLCASSFAPGTEAFFGQGTRLTVV.

The chain employs TRBV29-1 and TRBJ1-1, with 7 bases fitting TRBD1. This CDR3 is built from 10 residues. J lost 8 bases, V lost 7 bases, and 4 bases had no gene match. CDR1 is SQVTM, CDR2 ANQGSEA, per germline. CDR3 bases: TGCAGCGGACAGACAGGGGAAGCTTTCTTT. It yields the protein CSGQTGEAFF.

The gene calls are TRBV5-1 and TRBJ2-1; D gene ambiguous. Germline V gene sequence: CDR1 SGHRS, CDR2 YFSETQ. The CDR3 is made up of 14 amino acids. V was shortened by 2 bases and J by 3 bases, with 9 bases between the two germline ends. The CDR3 region is CASSFGGDYNEQFF. CDR3 nucleotides: TGCGCCAGCAGCTTTGGCGGTGACTACAATGAGCAGTTCTTC. Drawing the rest from reference TRBV5-1 and TRBJ2-1, the complete variable domain is KAGVTQTPRYLIKTRGQQVTLSCSPISGHRSVSWYQQTPGQGLQFLFEYFSETQRNKGNFPGRFSGRQFSNSRSEMNVSTLELGDSALYLCASSFGGDYNEQFFGPGTRLTVL.

This chain uses TRBV7-3 with TRBJ2-7; the match to TRBD1 covers 8 bases. The junction had 9 bases not matched to a gene; V was cut back by 6 bases and J by 2 bases. The germline V gene has CDR1 SGHTA and CDR2 FQGTGA. The CDR3 consists of 15 residues. In nucleotides, the CDR3 is TGTGCCAGCAGTCCTCCCGGGACAGGTACCTACGAGCAGTACTTC. As protein: CASSPPGTGTYEQYF.

V and J are TRBV12-5 and TRBJ1-6, with D tentatively TRBD1 (6 bases). Germline CDR1 is LGHNT and CDR2 is FRNRAP. V lost 3 bases to trimming and J lost 7 bases, with 7 bases between them. There are 13 residues in the CDR3. The CDR3 bases are TGTGCTAGTGGTTTCACAGGGAATTCACCCCTCCACTTT. Amino acids: CASGFTGNSPLHF.

The gene calls are TRBV29-1 and TRBJ2-5; unclear D gene. Germline values: CDR1 SQVTM, CDR2 ANQGSEA. The CDR3 runs 12 residues. Trimming took 2 bases from V and 6 from J, leaving 10 bases between them. Here the CDR3 DNA reads TGCAGCGTTGAACAACCTCCTAAGACCCAGTACTTC. Its protein product is CSVEQPPKTQYF. Supplemented by reference TRBV29-1 and TRBJ2-5, the full variable domain reads SAVISQKPSRDICQRGTSLTIQCQVDSQVTMMFWYRQQPGQSLTLIATANQGSEATYESGFVIDKFPISRPNLTFSTLTVSNMSPEDSSIYLCSVEQPPKTQYFGPGTRLLVL.

The chain combines TRBV2 with TRBJ2-7, with D unresolved. Trimming cost V 7 bases and J 0 bases, with 13 bases left between them. Per the germline V gene, CDR1 is SNHLY and CDR2 is FYNNEI. CDR3 length: 14 residues. The CDR3 loop reads CASKRGGFSYEQYF. The CDR3, as DNA: TGTGCCAGCAAGAGAGGCGGTTTCTCCTACGAGCAGTACTTC.

In its sample, this clone was seen once. Compared with germline, one end of the junction differs, possibly owing to a read error. The V gene is TRBV7-2, the J gene TRBJ1-2; TRBD1 agrees at 10 bases. Germline CDR1 is SGHTA and CDR2 is FQGNSA. This CDR3 spans 15 amino acids. CDR3 bases: TGTGCCAGCAGCTTAGTGGGACAGGGGAACTCTGGCTACACCTTC. Translating gives CASSLVGQGNSGYTF.

On this clone itself: The junction departs from the called germline gene at one end, perhaps through a read error. The genes are TRBV3-1 (or the pseudogene TRBV3-2) and TRBJ2-1; 7 nucleotides align to TRBD2. The CDR3 runs to 13 residues. From germline, CDR1 is LGHDT and CDR2 YNNKEL (reference sequence). Written as DNA, the CDR3 is TGTGCCAGCAGTCAAGCGGGACTCGGAGAGCAGTTCTTC. It specifies CASSQAGLGEQFF.

The chain uses TRBV5-8 and TRBJ2-1; no definite D call. CDR1 is SGHTS, CDR2 YDEGEE, per germline. This CDR3 comprises 15 residues. V was shortened by 1 base and J by 2 bases, with 10 bases between the two germline ends. The CDR3 region has the DNA TGTGCCAGCAGCTTGCTAGGAAAGGCCTACAATGAGCAGTTCTTC. Translation: CASSLLGKAYNEQFF.

The chain carries TRBV5-4 and TRBJ2-3, with D maybe TRBD1 (5 bases). Germline V gene sequence: CDR1 SGHNT, CDR2 YYREEE (reference sequence). The CDR3 contains 15 residues. Trimming took 4 bases from V and 5 from J, leaving 17 bases between them. CDR3 in DNA: TGTGCCAGCAGCCTGGACACTATACCGGGAGATACGCAGTATTTT. It translates to CASSLDTIPGDTQYF.

The chain links TRBV28 to TRBJ2-7; unclear D gene. The CDR3 is 11 residues long. Trimming stripped 5 bases from V and 6 bases from J, with 8 bases between. Germline values: CDR1 MDHEN, CDR2 SYDVKM. CDR3 nucleotide sequence: TGTGCCAGCAGTGACATTCGCGAGCAGTACTTC. Translating it yields CASSDIREQYF.

This clone showed up just a few times. The gene calls are TRBV11-3 and TRBJ1-1; D gene unclear. CDR3 length equals 13 residues. Between the trimmed V and J ends, which lost 5 bases and 1 base, there was a span of 8 bases. Looked up from germline, CDR1 is SGHNT and CDR2 is YENEEA. CDR3 sequence reads: CASSVTANTEAFF. The CDR3 DNA reads TGTGCCAGCAGCGTTACAGCGAACACTGAAGCTTTCTTT.

V and J are TRBV10-3 and TRBJ1-1; maybe TRBD1 (5 bases). The V end lost 6 bases, the J end lost 11 bases, and 19 bases lay between the germline ends. The CDR3 is 13 residues long. From germline, CDR1 is ENHRY and CDR2 SYGVKD. The CDR3 loop is CAIRGFAGPKAFF. In nucleotides, the CDR3 is TGTGCCATCAGGGGTTTCGCAGGGCCTAAGGCTTTCTTT.

The chain uses TRBV28 and TRBJ2-7, with unresolved D. CDR3 length: 13 residues. Germline V lookup: CDR1 MDHEN, CDR2 SYDVKM. The V gene lost 8 bases and the J gene lost 2 bases, with 13 bases spanning the gap. The CDR3 coding sequence is TGTGCCAGCGGGCGTCCAGAGACCTACGAGCAGTACTTC. Translating it yields CASGRPETYEQYF.

The DNA for the CDR3 is TGTGCCAGCAGTTTTGTTAGCGGAGGGCAGAGAGAGCAGTACTTC. Its protein product is CASSFVSGGQREQYF. The chain employs TRBV28 and TRBJ2-7, with TRBD2 as a possible D gene (6 bases). V was clipped by 3 bases and J by 7 bases, with 19 bases between them. The CDR3 has 15 residues. The germline gives CDR1 MDHEN, CDR2 SYDVKM.

The table lists this clone with many counts. Other DNA sequences in the same sample also yield this CDR3. The chain is built from TRBV9 and TRBJ2-1; D might be TRBD1 (6 bases). Germline assignment: CDR1 SGDLS and CDR2 YYNGEE. The CDR3 extends over 16 amino acids. The V end was cut by 0 bases, the J end by 1 base, with 11 bases between. This CDR3 reads CASSVGQGSSYNEQFF. The DNA for the CDR3 is TGTGCCAGCAGCGTAGGTCAGGGGTCATCCTACAATGAGCAGTTCTTC.

The chain combines TRBV7-2 with TRBJ2-1; no clear D gene. The length of the CDR3 is 15 residues. Germline-derived CDR1 and CDR2 are SGHTA and FQGNSA. Trimming stripped 1 base from V and 2 bases from J, with 9 bases between. CDR3 protein: CASSLDGGAYNEQFF. The CDR3 DNA follows: TGTGCCAGCAGCTTAGATGGCGGAGCCTACAATGAGCAGTTCTTC.